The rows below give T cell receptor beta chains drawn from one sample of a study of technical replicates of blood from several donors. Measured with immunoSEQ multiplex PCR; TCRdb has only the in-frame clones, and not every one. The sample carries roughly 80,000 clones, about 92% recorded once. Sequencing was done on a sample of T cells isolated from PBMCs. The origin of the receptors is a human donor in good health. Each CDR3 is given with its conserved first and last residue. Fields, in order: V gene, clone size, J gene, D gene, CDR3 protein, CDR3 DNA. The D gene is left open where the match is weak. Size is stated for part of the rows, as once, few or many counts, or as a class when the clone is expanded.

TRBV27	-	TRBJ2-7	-	CASSSGSYEQYF	TGTGCCAGCAGCTCCGGGTCCTACGAGCAGTACTTC
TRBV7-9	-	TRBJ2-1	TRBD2	CASSLVEASGRVYEQFF	TGTGCCAGCAGCTTAGTCGAAGCTAGCGGGAGGGTGTATGAGCAGTTCTTC
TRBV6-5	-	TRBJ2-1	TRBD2	CASASGAPYNEQFF	TGTGCCAGCGCTAGCGGGGCCCCCTACAATGAGCAGTTCTTC
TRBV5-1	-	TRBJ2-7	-	CASSLTQGTSYEQYF	TGCGCCAGCAGCTTAACACAGGGCACCTCCTACGAGCAGTACTTC
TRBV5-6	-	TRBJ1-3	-	CASSLDRRNTIYF	TGTGCCAGCAGCTTGGACAGGCGAAACACCATATATTTT
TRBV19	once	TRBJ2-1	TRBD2	CASSLGLAGGLDEQFF	TGTGCCAGTAGCTTAGGACTAGCGGGAGGGCTCGATGAGCAGTTCTTC
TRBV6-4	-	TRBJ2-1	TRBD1	CASSPGTGGGGEQFF	TGTGCCAGCAGCCCCGGGACAGGGGGAGGTGGTGAGCAGTTCTTC
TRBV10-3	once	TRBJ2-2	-	CAISRLVAANTGELFF	TGTGCCATCAGCAGACTGGTGGCCGCGAACACCGGGGAGCTGTTTTTT
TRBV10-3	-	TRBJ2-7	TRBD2	CAISESGSGGYYEQYF	TGTGCCATCAGTGAGTCGGGCAGCGGGGGATACTACGAGCAGTACTTC
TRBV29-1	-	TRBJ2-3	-	CSVEARRSITDTQYF	TGCAGCGTTGAAGCTAGACGGAGTATCACAGATACGCAGTATTTT
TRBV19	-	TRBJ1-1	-	CASSNRNTEAFF	TGTGCCAGTAGTAACAGAAACACTGAAGCTTTCTTT
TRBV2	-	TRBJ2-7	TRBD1	CASSAWDSSYEQYF	TGTGCCAGCAGTGCCTGGGACAGCTCCTACGAGCAGTACTTC
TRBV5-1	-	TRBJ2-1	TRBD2	CASSYGLAGGPYEQFF	TGCGCCAGCAGCTACGGACTAGCGGGAGGGCCCTATGAGCAGTTCTTC
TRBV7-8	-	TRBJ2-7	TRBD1	CASSVHRGPSYEQYF	TGTGCCAGCAGCGTTCACAGGGGCCCTTCCTACGAGCAGTACTTC
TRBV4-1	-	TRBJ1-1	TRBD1	CASSHPGTGVRESEAFF	TGCGCCAGCAGCCATCCCGGGACAGGGGTTCGTGAATCCGAAGCTTTCTTT